This T cell receptor beta chain is drawn from a study of blood T cell repertoires in COVID-19. Study context: The origin of the acute and convalescent COVID-19 samples was the United States, Italy and Spain. Sources were T cells, B-cell-depleted T cells, or PBMCs; the material itself was cDNA or gDNA.

Clones were sequenced by immunoSEQ multiplex PCR, and TCRdb holds only the in-frame ones, with some missing. The sample includes some 160,000 clones, around 82% of them seen just once. Trimming pared 7 bases from V and 4 bases from J, leaving 24 bases between. CDR3 length equals 17 residues. Looked up from germline, CDR1 is SGHRS and CDR2 is YFSETQ. This chain joins TRBV5-1 and TRBJ2-1; D is ambiguous. The source material was peripheral blood. The origin of this receptor is a woman aged 50 to 60 with acute or convalescent COVID-19. CDR3 nucleotides: TGCGCCAGCCAGAAAAACCCTGGTAATCAAGATTACAATGAGCAGTTCTTC. Encoded protein: CASQKNPGNQDYNEQFF.